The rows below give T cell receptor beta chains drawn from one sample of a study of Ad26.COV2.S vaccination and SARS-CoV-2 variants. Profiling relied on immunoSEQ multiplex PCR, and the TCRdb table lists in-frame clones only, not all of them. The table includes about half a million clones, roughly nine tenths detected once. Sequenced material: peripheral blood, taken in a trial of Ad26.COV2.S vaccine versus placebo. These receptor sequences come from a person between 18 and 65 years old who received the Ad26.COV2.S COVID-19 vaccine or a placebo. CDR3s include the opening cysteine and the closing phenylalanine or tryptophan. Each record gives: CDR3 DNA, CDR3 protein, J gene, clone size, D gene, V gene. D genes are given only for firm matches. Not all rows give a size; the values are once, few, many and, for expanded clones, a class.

CDR3 DNA: TGTGCCAGCACATATGGACAGGCCAGAAACACCATATATTTT
CDR3 protein: CASTYGQARNTIYF
J gene: TRBJ1-3
clone size: NA
D gene: TRBD1
V gene: TRBV2

CDR3 DNA: TGTGCCTGGAGTGTACGGGGGGCAGGCCAGCCCCAGCATTTT
CDR3 protein: CAWSVRGAGQPQHF
J gene: TRBJ1-5
clone size: NA
D gene: NA
V gene: TRBV30

CDR3 DNA: TGTGCCAGCAGCCGAGGGACCTCTGGAAACACCATATATTTT
CDR3 protein: CASSRGTSGNTIYF
J gene: TRBJ1-3
clone size: NA
D gene: NA
V gene: TRBV5-8

CDR3 DNA: TGCAGTGCTAGTCCGGGACCGAACACTGAAGCTTTCTTT
CDR3 protein: CSASPGPNTEAFF
J gene: TRBJ1-1
clone size: NA
D gene: NA
V gene: TRBV20-1

CDR3 DNA: TGTGCCAGCAGCCCCCCAGGGGGGTCCGATACGCAGTATTTT
CDR3 protein: CASSPPGGSDTQYF
J gene: TRBJ2-3
clone size: once
D gene: NA
V gene: TRBV7-3

CDR3 DNA: TGTGCCAGCTCACAAGGGACTACCAATCAGCCCCAGCATTTT
CDR3 protein: CASSQGTTNQPQHF
J gene: TRBJ1-5
clone size: NA
D gene: NA
V gene: TRBV18

CDR3 DNA: TGTGCCAGCAGTACCGGACAGGGAAGTAACGAGCAGTACTTC
CDR3 protein: CASSTGQGSNEQYF
J gene: TRBJ2-7
clone size: NA
D gene: TRBD1
V gene: TRBV6-5

CDR3 DNA: TGTGCCAGCAGCCCTGCGACAGGCTACGAGCAGTACTTC
CDR3 protein: CASSPATGYEQYF
J gene: TRBJ2-7
clone size: NA
D gene: NA
V gene: TRBV11-2

CDR3 DNA: TGTGCCAGCAGTTACCAGACAGCAAACTATGGCTACACCTTC
CDR3 protein: CASSYQTANYGYTF
J gene: TRBJ1-2
clone size: NA
D gene: NA
V gene: TRBV6-6

CDR3 DNA: TGTGCCAGCAGTTTTACCGGGACTAGAAGTGAGCAGTTCTTC
CDR3 protein: CASSFTGTRSEQFF
J gene: TRBJ2-1
clone size: NA
D gene: TRBD2
V gene: TRBV6-4

CDR3 DNA: TGCGCCAGCACCCCAATGGGACTAGCGGGCCCCTACGAGCAGTACTTC
CDR3 protein: CASTPMGLAGPYEQYF
J gene: TRBJ2-7
clone size: NA
D gene: TRBD2
V gene: TRBV5-1

CDR3 DNA: TGTGCCAGCCGGGCTCTCATGAACACTGAAGCTTTCTTT
CDR3 protein: CASRALMNTEAFF
J gene: TRBJ1-1
clone size: NA
D gene: NA
V gene: TRBV7-3

CDR3 DNA: TGCGCCAGCGGCTGGGACCGCGGTGGCTACACCTTC
CDR3 protein: CASGWDRGGYTF
J gene: TRBJ1-2
clone size: NA
D gene: NA
V gene: TRBV10-2

CDR3 DNA: TGTGCCAGCAGTTACGCGACAGGGGGTTCGAACACTGAAGCTTTCTTT
CDR3 protein: CASSYATGGSNTEAFF
J gene: TRBJ1-1
clone size: NA
D gene: TRBD1
V gene: TRBV6-6

CDR3 DNA: TGTGCCAGCAGTTCAAGGGGCTCGGAGACCCAGTACTTC
CDR3 protein: CASSSRGSETQYF
J gene: TRBJ2-5
clone size: once
D gene: NA
V gene: TRBV28

CDR3 DNA: TGTGCCAGTAAGGACAGGGCGACGAGCTCTGGAAACACCATATATTTT
CDR3 protein: CASKDRATSSGNTIYF
J gene: TRBJ1-3
clone size: few
D gene: TRBD1
V gene: TRBV19